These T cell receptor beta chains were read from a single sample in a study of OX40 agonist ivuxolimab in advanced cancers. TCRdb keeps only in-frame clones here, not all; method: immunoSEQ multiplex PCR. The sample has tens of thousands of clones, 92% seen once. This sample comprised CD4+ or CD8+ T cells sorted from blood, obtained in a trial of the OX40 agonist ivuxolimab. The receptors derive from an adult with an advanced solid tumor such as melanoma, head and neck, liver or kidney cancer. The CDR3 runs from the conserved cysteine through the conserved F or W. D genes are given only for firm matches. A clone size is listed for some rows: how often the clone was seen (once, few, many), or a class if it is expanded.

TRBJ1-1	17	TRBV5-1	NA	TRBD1	TGCGCCAGCAGCTTGGCAGACAGGGGGCATATTTCCACTGAAGCTTTCTTT	CASSLADRGHISTEAFF
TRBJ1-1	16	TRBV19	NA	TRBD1	TGTGCCAGTAGTATCTCCCCGACAGGGCCGAACACTGAAGCTTTCTTT	CASSISPTGPNTEAFF
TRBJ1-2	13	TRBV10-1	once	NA	TGCGCCAGCTCGGGGGGGAGTTCCTATGGCTACACCTTC	CASSGGSSYGYTF
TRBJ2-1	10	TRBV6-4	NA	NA	TGTGCCAGCAGTTGGAATGAGCAGTTCTTC	CASSWNEQFF
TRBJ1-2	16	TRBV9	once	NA	TGTGCCAGCAGCGTCTCAGACAGGCTGGATGGCTATGGCTACACCTTC	CASSVSDRLDGYGYTF
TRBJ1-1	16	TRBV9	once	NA	TGTGCCAGCAGCTTCCAAACCGGGACTGGGAACACTGAAGCTTTCTTT	CASSFQTGTGNTEAFF
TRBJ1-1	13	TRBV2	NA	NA	TGTGCCAGCAGGACAGTGGCTAACACTGAAGCTTTCTTT	CASRTVANTEAFF
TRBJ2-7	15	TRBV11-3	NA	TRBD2	TGTGCCAGCAGCTTGCCTGGGACTAGCTTATGGGAGCAGTACTTC	CASSLPGTSLWEQYF
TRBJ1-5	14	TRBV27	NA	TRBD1	TGTGCCAGCAGTTCACAGGGGAGCAATCAGCCCCAGCATTTT	CASSSQGSNQPQHF
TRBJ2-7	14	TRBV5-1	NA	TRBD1	TGCGCCAGCAGCTTCCGGGACAGGGCCTACGAGCAGTACTTC	CASSFRDRAYEQYF
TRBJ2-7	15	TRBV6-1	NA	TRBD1	TGTGCCAGCAGTGATTATGGCAGGGGGTACGACGAGCAGTACTTC	CASSDYGRGYDEQYF
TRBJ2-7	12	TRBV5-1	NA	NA	TGCGCCAGCAGCTTGTTGGGGAACGAGCAGTACTTC	CASSLLGNEQYF
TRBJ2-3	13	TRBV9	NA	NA	TGTGCCAGCAGCGTAGTCACCACGGCCTCGCAGTATTTT	CASSVVTTASQYF
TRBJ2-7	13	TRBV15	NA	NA	TGTGCCACCAGCAGAGACTACCCCTACGAGCAGTACTTC	CATSRDYPYEQYF
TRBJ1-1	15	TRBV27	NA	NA	TGTGCCAGCAGTTTATTCCTCGGGGGGAACACTGAAGCTTTCTTT	CASSLFLGGNTEAFF
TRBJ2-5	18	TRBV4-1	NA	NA	TGCGCCAGCAGCCAAGATCTGGTGGGGGGTGAGAAGGAAGAGACCCAGTACTTC	CASSQDLVGGEKEETQYF
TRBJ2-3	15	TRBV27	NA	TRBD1	TGTGCCAGCAGTCAGGGACAGGGGGCATTCGATACGCAGTATTTT	CASSQGQGAFDTQYF
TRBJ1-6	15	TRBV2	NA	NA	TGTGCCAGCAGTGAACGCAGCTCCTATAATTCACCCCTCCACTTT	CASSERSSYNSPLHF
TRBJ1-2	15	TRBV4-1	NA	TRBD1	TGCGCCAGCAGCCAAGGACAGGGTGAGGGCTATGGCTACACCTTC	CASSQGQGEGYGYTF
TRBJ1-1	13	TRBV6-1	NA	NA	TGTGCCAGCATATGGGGTGAGAACACTGAAGCTTTCTTT	CASIWGENTEAFF
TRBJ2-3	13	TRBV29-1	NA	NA	TGCAGCGTTGGAGACAGGAGCACAGATACGCAGTATTTT	CSVGDRSTDTQYF
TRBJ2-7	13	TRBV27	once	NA	TGTGCCAGCAGTTTAGAGGGGGGCTACGAGCAGTACTTC	CASSLEGGYEQYF
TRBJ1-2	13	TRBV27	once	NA	TGTGCCAGCAGTTTAGGGGGAGGCTATGGCTACACCTTC	CASSLGGGYGYTF
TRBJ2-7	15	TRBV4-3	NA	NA	TGCGCCAGCAGCCAATTTGTGGGGGTCAGTTACGAGCAGTACTTC	CASSQFVGVSYEQYF
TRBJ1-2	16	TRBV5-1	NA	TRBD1	TGCGCCAGCAGCCGGTACCGGGACAGGGGGTCCTATGGCTACACCTTC	CASSRYRDRGSYGYTF
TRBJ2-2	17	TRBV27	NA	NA	TGTGCCAGCAGTCGTTTAAGGGCTGGAAGGAACACCGGGGAGCTGTTTTTT	CASSRLRAGRNTGELFF
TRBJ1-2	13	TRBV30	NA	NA	TGTGCCTGGAGAGTAGGGCTGGGCTATGGCTACACCTTC	CAWRVGLGYGYTF
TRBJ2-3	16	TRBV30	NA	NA	TGTGCCGCCCTACGGGGGCACGATTCCGCCACAGATACGCAGTATTTT	CAALRGHDSATDTQYF
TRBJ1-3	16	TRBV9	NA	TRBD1	TGTGCCAGCAGCCCCAAGACAGGGGAGTGGGGAAACACCATATATTTT	CASSPKTGEWGNTIYF
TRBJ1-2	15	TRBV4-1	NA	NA	TGCGCCAGCAGCCTCCCCGGGGGCGGAAACTATGGCTACACCTTC	CASSLPGGGNYGYTF
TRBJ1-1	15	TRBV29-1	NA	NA	TGCAGCGTTGAAGGGGCGACAGGATTGAACACTGAAGCTTTCTTT	CSVEGATGLNTEAFF
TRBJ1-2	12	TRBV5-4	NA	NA	TGTGCCAGCAGCTTGTTCGGTTATGGCTACACCTTC	CASSLFGYGYTF
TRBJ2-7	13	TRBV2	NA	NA	TGTGCCAGTGAGGGGGACGCCGGTCTGGAGCAGTACTTC	CASEGDAGLEQYF
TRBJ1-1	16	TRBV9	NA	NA	TGTGCCAGCAGCGTAGTGGAGGGGGGGTGGAGCACTGAAGCTTTCTTT	CASSVVEGGWSTEAFF
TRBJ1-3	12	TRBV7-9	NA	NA	TGTGCCAGCATCCCATCTGGAAACACCATATATTTT	CASIPSGNTIYF
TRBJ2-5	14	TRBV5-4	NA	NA	TGTGCCAGCAGCTTGGAATGGAACCAAGAGACCCAGTACTTC	CASSLEWNQETQYF
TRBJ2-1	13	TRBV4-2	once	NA	TGTGCCAGCAGCCAAGAATGGAACAATGAGCAGTTCTTC	CASSQEWNNEQFF
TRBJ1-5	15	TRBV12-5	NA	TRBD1	TGTGCTAGTGGTTGGGGAACAGGGGTGGGTCAGCCCCAGCATTTT	CASGWGTGVGQPQHF
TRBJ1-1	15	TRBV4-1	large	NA	TGCGCCAGCAGCCAAGGGGGGCCCGCGAACACTGAAGCTTTCTTT	CASSQGGPANTEAFF
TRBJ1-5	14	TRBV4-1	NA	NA	TGCGCCAGCAGCCAGGAGGCACAAAATCAGCCCCAGCATTTT	CASSQEAQNQPQHF
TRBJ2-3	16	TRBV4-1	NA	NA	TGCGCCAGCAGCCCGCCTTTAGCAAAGAGCCCAGATACGCAGTATTTT	CASSPPLAKSPDTQYF
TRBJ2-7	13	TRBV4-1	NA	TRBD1	TGCGCCTCGACCGGGACAGGGGGCCCCGAGCAGTACTTC	CASTGTGGPEQYF
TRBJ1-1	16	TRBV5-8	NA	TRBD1	TGTGCCAGCAGCCATAGGACAGGGGTAATGGGCGCTGAAGCTTTCTTT	CASSHRTGVMGAEAFF
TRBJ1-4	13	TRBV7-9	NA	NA	TGTGCCAGCAGCTTACGGAATAATGAAAAACTGTTTTTT	CASSLRNNEKLFF
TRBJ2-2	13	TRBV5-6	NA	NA	TGTGCCAGCAGTTTGGGGGGTTCCGGGGAGCTGTTTTTT	CASSLGGSGELFF